The sample holds a few counts of the clone carrying this T cell receptor beta chain. Its antigen is undetermined. The sample is drawn from a study of identical twins. Study-wide findings and caveats: Beta clonotypes that were abundant in cord blood contained fewer insertions, a pattern absent from memory repertoires.

Germline lookup yields CDR1 KGHSY and CDR2 FQNENV. CDR3 length: 15 amino acids. Between the trimmed V and J ends, which lost 0 bases and 0 bases, there was a span of 5 bases. TCRdb reanalysed the 5' RACE reads using MiXCR and keeps one entry per CDR3 protein. The table includes a few hundred thousand distinct CDR3 sequences, approximately 9.6% detected once. These data were also reused for a study on yellow fever vaccine responses in identical twins.

The sequencing input was PBMCs. The sequence derives from a woman under 30 in good health. J is TRBJ1-4 and V is TRBV16, with D perhaps TRBD1 (5 bases). CDR3 loop: CASSQSGATNEKLFF. The CDR3 DNA follows: TGTGCCAGCAGCCAATCGGGGGCAACTAATGAAAAACTGTTTTTT.